The 11 T cell receptor beta chains in this list originate from one sample, sequenced in a study of blood T cell repertoires in COVID-19. TCRdb's table, derived via immunoSEQ multiplex PCR, lists solely in-frame clones and lacks some. The table records 100,000 to 130,000 clones, roughly 80% of them present only once. Sequencing was carried out using peripheral blood. Source of these receptors: a human donor in a cohort sampled during active COVID-19.

V usage is TRBV4-1 and J usage is TRBJ1-2; no clear D gene. CDR3 length: 14 residues. Trimming shortened V by 1 base and J by 3 bases, and 9 bases separated the two germline ends. Germline V gene sequence: CDR1 MGHRA, CDR2 YSYEKL. CDR3 sequence reads: CASSQGTGDYGYTF. The CDR3 DNA is TGCGCCAGCAGCCAAGGAACGGGTGACTATGGCTACACCTTC.

The rearrangement joins TRBV6-5 to TRBJ2-7, with 9 bases identical to TRBD2. This CDR3 is built from 15 residues. Per the germline V gene, CDR1 is MNHEY and CDR2 is SVGAGI. Trimming at V came to 6 bases and at J to 2 bases, leaving 8 bases not matched to a gene. In DNA, the CDR3 is TGTGCCAGCAGGATCATAGCGGGAGAACCCTACGAGCAGTACTTC. Its protein product is CASRIIAGEPYEQYF.

J is TRBJ2-1 and V is TRBV5-1, with a possible D match to TRBD2 (5 bases). Per germline, CDR1 SGHRS and CDR2 YFSETQ. The CDR3 sequence is 13 residues long. Trimming shortened V by 0 bases and J by 7 bases, and 8 bases separated the two germline ends. The CDR3 protein is CASSLGEQNEQFF. In DNA form, the CDR3 reads TGCGCCAGCAGCTTGGGGGAGCAGAATGAGCAGTTCTTC.

CDR3 sequence (DNA): TGTGCCAGCAGCTTGTGGCACAAAGAGACCCAGTACTTC. It yields the protein CASSLWHKETQYF. The chain has TRBV5-6 and TRBJ2-5; D unresolved. V was cut by 1 base and J by 3 bases, with 7 bases left in between. The CDR3 is 13 residues long. Per germline, CDR1 SGHDT and CDR2 YYEEEE. Supplemented by reference TRBV5-6 and TRBJ2-5, the full variable domain reads DAGVTQSPTHLIKTRGQQVTLRCSPKSGHDTVSWYQQALGQGPQFIFQYYEEEERQRGNFPDRFSGHQFPNYSSELNVNALLLGDSALYLCASSLWHKETQYFGPGTRLLVL.

J is TRBJ1-5 and V is TRBV5-6, with D tentatively TRBD1 (6 bases). CDR3 length equals 15 residues. Germline V gene sequence: CDR1 SGHDT, CDR2 YYEEEE. With 0 bases removed from V and 2 bases from J, the gap between germline ends came to 9 bases. CDR3 in DNA: TGTGCCAGCAGCTTGGGGACAGCAGGCAATCAGCCCCAGCATTTT. Encoded protein: CASSLGTAGNQPQHF.

The chain combines TRBV21-1 with TRBJ1-1. TRBV21-1 is a documented pseudogene. The CDR3 runs to 14 residues. The DNA for the CDR3 is TGTGCCAGCAGCCAAAAGGAGGGGAACACTGAAGCTTTCTTT. It is translated as CASSQKEGNTEAFF.

This clone was seen only a few times. The CDR3 region is CASTSVFTATNEKLFF. DNA of the CDR3: TGTGCCAGTACGTCGGTTTTCACGGCAACTAATGAAAAACTGTTTTTT. This chain connects TRBV19 to TRBJ1-4; no definite D call. Germline V gives CDR1 LNHDA, CDR2 SQIVND (reference sequence). With 7 bases removed from V and 0 bases from J, the gap between germline ends came to 15 bases. This CDR3 contains 16 residues. Filled out from reference TRBV19 and TRBJ1-4, the complete variable domain reads DGGITQSPKYLFRKEGQNVTLSCEQNLNHDAMYWYRQDPGQGLRLIYYSQIVNDFQKGDIAEGYSVSREKKESFPLTVTSAQKNPTAFYLCASTSVFTATNEKLFFGSGTQLSVL.

The chain couples TRBV3-1 (or the pseudogene TRBV3-2) to TRBJ2-1, with 8 bases that match TRBD2. The CDR3 runs 14 residues. Germline loops: CDR1 LGHDT, CDR2 YNNKEL (reference sequence). V lost 8 bases and J lost 7; bases outside the gene matches: 10. CDR3 in DNA: TGTGCCAGCGGTCTCCTAGCGGGCGATAATGAGCAGTTCTTC. Amino acid sequence: CASGLLAGDNEQFF.

The chain joins TRBV7-8 to TRBJ2-1; D might be TRBD2 (6 bases). This CDR3 region has 11 residues. Germline V lookup: CDR1 SGHVS, CDR2 FQNEAQ. The ends were cut back, 4 bases at V and 15 bases at J, with 13 bases in the middle. CDR3 nucleotides: TGTGCCAGCAGCTCTCCTAGCGTTCGGTTCTTC. Translating gives CASSSPSVRFF.

This clone was found a few times. The gene calls are TRBV5-6 and TRBJ2-7; 7 bases fit TRBD1. Germline CDR1 and CDR2: SGHDT and YYEEEE. V was pared by 1 base and J by 4 bases, with 8 bases of the junction left unmatched. This CDR3 is built from 15 residues. For the CDR3, the DNA is TGTGCCAGCAGCTTGAGGGGGCTTCCCGCTTACGAGCAGTACGTC. This encodes CASSLRGLPAYEQYV.

The V call is TRBV30, the J call TRBJ1-2, with 11 nucleotides matching TRBD1. The CDR3 consists of 15 residues. The V segment lost 4 bases and the J segment 7 bases; nucleotides outside the gene matches: 11. Germline V gene sequence: CDR1 GTSNPN, CDR2 SVGIG (reference sequence). In DNA form, the CDR3 reads TGTGCCTGGATGTTCCCGGGACAGGGGGTCCTTGGCTACACCTTC. It codes for CAWMFPGQGVLGYTF.